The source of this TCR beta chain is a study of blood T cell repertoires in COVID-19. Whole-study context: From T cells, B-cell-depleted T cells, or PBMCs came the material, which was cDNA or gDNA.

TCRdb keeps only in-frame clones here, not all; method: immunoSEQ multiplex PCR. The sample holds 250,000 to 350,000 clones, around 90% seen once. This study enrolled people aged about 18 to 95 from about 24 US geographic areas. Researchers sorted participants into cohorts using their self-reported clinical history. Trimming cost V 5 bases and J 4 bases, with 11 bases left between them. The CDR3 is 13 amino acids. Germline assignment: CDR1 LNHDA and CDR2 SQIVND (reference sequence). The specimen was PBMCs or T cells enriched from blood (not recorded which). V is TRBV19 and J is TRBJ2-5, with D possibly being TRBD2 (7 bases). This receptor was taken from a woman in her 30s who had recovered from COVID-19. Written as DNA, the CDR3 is TGTGCCAGTAGTCAGAGGGGGGGAGAGACCCAGTACTTC. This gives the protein CASSQRGGETQYF.